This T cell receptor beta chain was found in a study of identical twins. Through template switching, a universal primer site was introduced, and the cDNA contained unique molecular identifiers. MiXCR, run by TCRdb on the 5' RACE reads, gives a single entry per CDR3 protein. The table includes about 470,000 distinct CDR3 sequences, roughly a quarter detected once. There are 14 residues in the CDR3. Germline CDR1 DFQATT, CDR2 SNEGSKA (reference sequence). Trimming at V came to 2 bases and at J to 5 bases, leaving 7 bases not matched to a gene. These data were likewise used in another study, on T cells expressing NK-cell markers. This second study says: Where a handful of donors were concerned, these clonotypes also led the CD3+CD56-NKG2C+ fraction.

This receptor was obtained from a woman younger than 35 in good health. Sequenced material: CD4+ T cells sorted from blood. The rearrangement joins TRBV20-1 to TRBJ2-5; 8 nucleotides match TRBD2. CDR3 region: CSARSLAGRETQYF. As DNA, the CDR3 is TGCAGTGCTAGAAGTCTAGCGGGCCGGGAGACCCAGTACTTC.